One TCR beta chain is described in this entry. Its specificity is not known. A single record per CDR3 protein comes from TCRdb applying MiXCR to the RT-PCR reads. The table lists 650,000 or so distinct CDR3 sequences, less than 15% of them singletons. These data are taken from a study of response to subunit inactivated influenza vaccine. Study conclusions and caveats: The authors proposed limited new T cell recruitment per seasonal influenza vaccination.

Germline V lookup: CDR1 LGHNA, CDR2 YNFKEQ. The CDR3 covers 15 residues. The junction had 8 bases not matched to a gene; V was cut back by 6 bases and J by 8 bases. The sequences come from PBMCs from blood, collected less than 15 days before vaccination. The rearrangement uses TRBV4-2 and TRBJ2-1; 12 bases are shared with TRBD2. This TCR was sampled from a man in his fifties who received an inactivated influenza vaccine. CDR3 sequence: CASRPTSGSLYEQFF. CDR3 coding DNA: TGTGCCAGCAGACCGACTAGCGGGAGTTTATATGAGCAGTTCTTC.